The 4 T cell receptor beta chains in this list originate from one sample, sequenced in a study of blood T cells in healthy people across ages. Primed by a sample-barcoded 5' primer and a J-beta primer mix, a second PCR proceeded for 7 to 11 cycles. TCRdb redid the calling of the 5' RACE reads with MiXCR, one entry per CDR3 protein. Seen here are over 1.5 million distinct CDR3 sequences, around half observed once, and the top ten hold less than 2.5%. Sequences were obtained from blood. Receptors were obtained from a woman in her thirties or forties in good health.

The CDR3 reads CSVSSPNYEQYF. In nucleotides, the CDR3 is TGCAGCGTTTCTTCGCCAAACTACGAGCAGTACTTC. V is TRBV29-1 and J is TRBJ2-7; D is undetermined. CDR1 SQVTM and CDR2 ANQGSEA come from the germline V gene. The CDR3 sequence is 12 residues long. Trimming cost V 5 bases and J 3 bases, with 11 bases left between them.

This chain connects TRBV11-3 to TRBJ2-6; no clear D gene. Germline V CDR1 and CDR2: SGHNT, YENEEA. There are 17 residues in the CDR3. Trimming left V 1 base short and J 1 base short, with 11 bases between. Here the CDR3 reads CASSLGVIGSGANVLTF. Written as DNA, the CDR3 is TGTGCCAGCAGCTTAGGCGTTATAGGATCTGGGGCCAACGTCCTGACTTTC.

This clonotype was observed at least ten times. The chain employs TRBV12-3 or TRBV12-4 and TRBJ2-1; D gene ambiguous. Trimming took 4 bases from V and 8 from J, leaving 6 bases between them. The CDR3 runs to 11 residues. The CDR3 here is CASSYSYEQFF. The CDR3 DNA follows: TGTGCCAGCAGTTATTCCTATGAGCAGTTCTTC.

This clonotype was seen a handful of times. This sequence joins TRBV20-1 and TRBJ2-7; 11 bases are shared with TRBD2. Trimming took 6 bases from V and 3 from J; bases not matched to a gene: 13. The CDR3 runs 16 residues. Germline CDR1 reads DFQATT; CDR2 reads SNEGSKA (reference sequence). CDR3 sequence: CSAPQLAGASFYEQYF. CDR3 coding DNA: TGCAGTGCCCCTCAACTAGCGGGGGCCAGTTTCTACGAGCAGTACTTC.